Following are 11 T cell receptor beta chains from one sample sequenced in a study of blood T cell repertoires in COVID-19. Sequenced by immunoSEQ multiplex PCR; TCRdb stores in-frame clones only, minus some. Among around 72,000 clones, less than 85% were seen once, and the ten largest hold about 20%. Sequencing used peripheral blood. All receptors derive from a woman of 80 years or more with acute or convalescent COVID-19.

This clone was counted once. Within the sample, other DNA sequences also encode this same CDR3. In DNA form, the CDR3 reads TGTGCCAGCAGCCAAGATGGGGGACAGGGCCGAGAGCAGTACTTC. It is translated as CASSQDGGQGREQYF. The chain links TRBV3-1 (or the pseudogene TRBV3-2) to TRBJ2-7, with 9 bases aligning to TRBD1. CDR3 size: 15 residues. V was clipped by 0 bases and J by 7 bases; unmatched bases: 7. Germline assignment: CDR1 LGHDT and CDR2 YNNKEL (reference sequence).

V and J are TRBV7-9 and TRBJ2-5; D perhaps matches TRBD2 (6 bases). The germline V gene has CDR1 SEHNR and CDR2 FQNEAQ (reference sequence). The CDR3 is 13 amino acids. Deletions cut 3 bases from V and 5 bases from J, with 10 bases between. This chain's CDR3 is CASSFASVETQYF. CDR3 DNA sequence: TGTGCCAGCAGCTTCGCTAGCGTGGAGACCCAGTACTTC.

This rearrangement joins TRBV5-4 to TRBJ1-2; no firm D call. Germline V gene lookup returns CDR1 SGHNT and CDR2 YYREEE (reference sequence). Trimming left V 4 bases short and J 0 bases short, with 16 bases between. The CDR3 sequence is 16 residues long. DNA of the CDR3: TGTGCCAGCAGCCCGCCGGCAGGCGAAACTAACTATGGCTACACCTTC. Amino acid sequence: CASSPPAGETNYGYTF.

This chain joins TRBV10-1 and TRBJ1-1; TRBD1 might be the D (6 bases). Trimming removed 3 bases at V and 3 bases at J, with 14 bases between. Germline assignment: CDR1 WNHNN and CDR2 SYGVQD (reference sequence). This CDR3 is 15 amino acids long. The CDR3 sequence is CASSERGRGDTEAFF. The DNA of the CDR3 is TGCGCCAGCAGTGAACGCGGCAGGGGCGACACTGAAGCTTTCTTT.

V and J are TRBV9 and TRBJ1-3, with a weak D call TRBD1 (5 bases). The ends were cut back, 0 bases at V and 4 bases at J, with 14 bases in the middle. Germline values: CDR1 SGDLS, CDR2 YYNGEE. CDR3 length: 16 residues. The CDR3 region has the DNA TGTGCCAGCAGCGTAGCGGGGGGAAGGAGCGGAAACACCATATATTTT. As protein: CASSVAGGRSGNTIYF.

The J gene is TRBJ2-2, the V gene TRBV4-2; maybe TRBD1 (5 bases). The CDR3 is 16 amino acids. Germline V CDR1 and CDR2: LGHNA, YNFKEQ. Trimming stripped 4 bases from V and 5 bases from J, with 17 bases between. CDR3 region: CASSPRDFGETGELFF. The CDR3 nucleotides are TGTGCCAGCAGCCCCAGGGATTTTGGCGAGACCGGGGAGCTGTTTTTT.

The chain carries TRBV5-4 and TRBJ1-1, with D possibly TRBD1 on 6 matching bases. The V gene lost 4 bases and the J gene lost 0 bases, with 13 bases spanning the gap. CDR1 is SGHNT and CDR2 is YYREEE in the germline V gene (reference sequence). The CDR3 has 15 amino acids. The CDR3 sequence is CASSGGSGVNTEAFF. The CDR3 nucleotides read TGTGCCAGCAGCGGTGGGTCAGGGGTGAACACTGAAGCTTTCTTT.

This rearrangement joins TRBV9 to TRBJ2-1; TRBD2 agrees at 7 bases. After removal of 3 bases from V and 8 bases from J, the junction contained 23 bases not matched to a gene. CDR3 size: 19 residues. Germline CDR1 SGDLS, CDR2 YYNGEE. The CDR3 loop is CASSARPGLSSGPGDEQFF. CDR3 in DNA: TGTGCCAGCAGCGCCCGACCAGGCCTCTCTAGCGGCCCTGGGGATGAGCAGTTCTTC.

V gene TRBV27 combines with J gene TRBJ1-5, with D unclear. Germline CDR1 reads MNHEY; CDR2 reads SMNVEV (reference sequence). CDR3 length: 15 residues. V dropped 2 bases and J dropped 4 bases, with 12 bases sitting between them. In DNA, the CDR3 is TGTGCCAGCAGTTTAACACGGGGAACGAATCAGCCCCAGCATTTT. It codes for CASSLTRGTNQPQHF.

Here the CDR3 reads CATSASGGTNQPQHF. The CDR3 coding sequence is TGTGCCACCAGTGCTTCGGGGGGTACGAATCAGCCCCAGCATTTT. J is TRBJ1-5 and V is TRBV24-1, with D possibly being TRBD1 (5 bases). Looked up from germline, CDR1 is KGHDR and CDR2 is SFDVKD. Trimming shortened V by 5 bases and J by 4 bases, and 14 bases separated the two germline ends. The CDR3 is 15 residues long.

The rearrangement uses TRBV19 and TRBJ2-1, with 8 bases lining up with TRBD2. V dropped 5 bases and J dropped 0; count of bases not matched to a gene: 12. This CDR3 has 18 amino acids. Germline V gene sequence: CDR1 LNHDA, CDR2 SQIVND (reference sequence). CDR3 sequence reads: CASSPTLAGISSYNEQFF. The CDR3 nucleotides read TGTGCCAGTAGTCCCACGCTAGCGGGCATAAGCTCCTACAATGAGCAGTTCTTC.